This T cell receptor beta chain emerged from a study of blood T cell repertoires in COVID-19. Background on the study: Samples came from the United States, Italy and Spain, spanning acute and convalescent COVID-19. From T cells, B-cell-depleted T cells, or PBMCs came the material, which was cDNA or gDNA.

Germline CDR1 SGHNT, CDR2 YENEEA. V gave up 4 bases and J gave up 2 bases, with 23 bases separating them. There are 19 residues in the CDR3. As handled by the study authors: Estimates of nucleated cell counts were drawn from the amplification of reference gene primers. Sequencing was performed with immunoSEQ multiplex PCR; in TCRdb, only in-frame clones are kept and a portion is missing. That table gives V, J and clone size, and the DNA gave D and trimming. The sample holds over 100,000 clones, approximately 82% seen once. Sequencing was done on a sample of peripheral blood. The genes are TRBV11-3 and TRBJ2-2; tentatively, D is TRBD2 (5 bases). The origin of this receptor is a man aged 60 to 75 with active or convalescent COVID-19. This CDR3 is CASSSPTRGFGLNTGELFF. CDR3 nucleotides: TGTGCCAGCAGCTCGCCAACCCGCGGCTTCGGACTTAACACCGGGGAGCTGTTTTTT.